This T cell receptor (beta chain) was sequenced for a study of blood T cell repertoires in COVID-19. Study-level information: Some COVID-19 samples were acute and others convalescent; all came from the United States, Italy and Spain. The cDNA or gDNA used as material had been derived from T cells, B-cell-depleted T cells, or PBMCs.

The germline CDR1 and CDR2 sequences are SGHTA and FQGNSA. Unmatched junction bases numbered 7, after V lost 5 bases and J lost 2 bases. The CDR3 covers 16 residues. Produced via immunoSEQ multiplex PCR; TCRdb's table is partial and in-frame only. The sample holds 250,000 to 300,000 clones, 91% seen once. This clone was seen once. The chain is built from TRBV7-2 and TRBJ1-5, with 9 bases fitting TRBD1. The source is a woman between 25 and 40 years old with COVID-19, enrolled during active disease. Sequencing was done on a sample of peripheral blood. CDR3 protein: CASSLKGTGRNQPQHF. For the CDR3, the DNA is TGTGCCAGCAGCCTGAAGGGGACAGGGCGCAATCAGCCCCAGCATTTT.